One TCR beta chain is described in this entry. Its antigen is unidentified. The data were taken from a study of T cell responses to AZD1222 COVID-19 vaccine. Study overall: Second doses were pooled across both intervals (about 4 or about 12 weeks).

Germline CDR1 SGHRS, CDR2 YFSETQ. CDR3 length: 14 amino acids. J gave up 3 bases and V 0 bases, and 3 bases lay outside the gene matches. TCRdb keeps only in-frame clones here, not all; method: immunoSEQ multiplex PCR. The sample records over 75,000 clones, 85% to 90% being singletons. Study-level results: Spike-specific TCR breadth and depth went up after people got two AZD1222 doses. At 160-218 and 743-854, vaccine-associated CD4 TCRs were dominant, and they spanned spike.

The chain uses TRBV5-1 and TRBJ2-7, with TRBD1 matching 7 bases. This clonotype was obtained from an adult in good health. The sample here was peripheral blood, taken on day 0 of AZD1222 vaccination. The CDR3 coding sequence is TGCGCCAGCAGCTTGGGTTCAGGGGGCTACGAGCAGTACTTC. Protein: CASSLGSGGYEQYF.